These 21 T cell receptor beta chains share one sample of origin, sequenced in a study of post-analysis software for immune sequencing data. No antigens are known for them. Overall study results and limits: Five TRBV segments were significantly more frequent in patients than in controls. TRBV5-6, TRBV5-1 and TRBV20-1 were among these segments.

TCR beta cDNA libraries included unique molecular identifiers. TCRdb reprocessed the PCR reads via MiXCR and lists one record per CDR3 protein. In the table there are approximately 690,000 distinct CDR3 sequences, 59% of which are singletons. Specimen: blood. These receptors all stem from a girl aged 2 to 10 with multiple sclerosis.

The chain couples TRBV12-3 or TRBV12-4 to TRBJ2-4, with 12 nucleotides matching TRBD2. The J call is doubtful: the DNA matches TRBJ2-7 better. The CDR3 runs 14 residues. In nucleotides, the CDR3 is TGTGCCAGCAGTTGGACTAGCGGGGAGTACGAGCAGTACTTC. As protein: CASSWTSGEYEQYF.

J is TRBJ2-3 and V is TRBV15; no firm D call. CDR1 and CDR2 from the germline V gene are LNHNV and YYDKDF (reference sequence). The V end was cut by 0 bases, the J end by 6 bases, with 7 bases between. The length of the CDR3 is 13 residues. The chain's CDR3 is CATSRDLADTQYF. The CDR3 bases are TGTGCCACCAGCAGAGATCTGGCGGATACGCAGTATTTT.

The chain combines TRBV20-1 with TRBJ1-1; no reliable D call. Germline V gene data show CDR1 as DFQATT and CDR2 as SNEGSKA (reference sequence). The CDR3 has 11 amino acids. The ends were cut back, 3 bases at V and 9 bases at J, with 11 bases in the middle. CDR3 coding DNA: TGCAGTGCTAGGAGGGAACCAAAAGCTTTCTTT. Translated: CSARREPKAFF.

As concerns this clonotype: One end of the junction does not line up with germline, which may come from a read error. The chain is built from TRBV5-4 and TRBJ1-6; D is unclear. The CDR3 has 16 residues. From germline, CDR1 is SGHNT and CDR2 YYREEE (reference sequence). The CDR3 DNA sequence: TGCGCCAGCAGCTTGTGGGCAGGCGGGAATAATTCACCCCTCCACTTT. This codes for CASSLWAGGNNSPLHF.

The chain is built from TRBV29-1 and TRBJ1-2, with TRBD1 identical over 9 bases. V lost 3 bases to trimming and J lost 0 bases; unmatched junction nucleotides: 11. Germline loops: CDR1 SQVTM, CDR2 ANQGSEA. This CDR3 region has 17 residues. The CDR3 loop is CSVEQFRQGDSNYGYTF. In DNA, the CDR3 is TGCAGCGTTGAGCAGTTTAGACAGGGGGACTCTAACTATGGCTACACCTTC. Drawing the rest from reference TRBV29-1 and TRBJ1-2, the complete variable domain is SAVISQKPSRDICQRGTSLTIQCQVDSQVTMMFWYRQQPGQSLTLIATANQGSEATYESGFVIDKFPISRPNLTFSTLTVSNMSPEDSSIYLCSVEQFRQGDSNYGYTFGSGTRLTVV.

V is TRBV6-2 or TRBV6-3 and J is TRBJ2-1; 7 bases match TRBD1. Trimming cost V 3 bases and J 5 bases; bases outside gene matches: 1. The CDR3 length is 13 residues. Germline lookup yields CDR1 MNHEY and CDR2 SVGEGT. CDR3 sequence (DNA): TGTGCCAGCAGTTATACAGGGGACAATGAGCAGTTCTTC. Translated: CASSYTGDNEQFF.

The rearrangement uses TRBV2 and TRBJ2-1, with TRBD2 identical over 12 bases. This CDR3 is 16 amino acids long. The V segment lost 4 bases and the J segment 9 bases; nucleotides outside the gene matches: 10. Germline CDR1 and CDR2: SNHLY and FYNNEI. The CDR3 nucleotides read TGTGCCAGCAGTGCGTCTCTAGCGGGGGGGCTGGTTGAGCAGTTCTTC. This gives the protein CASSASLAGGLVEQFF.

The chain combines TRBV5-1 with TRBJ1-1; a weak D match, TRBD1 (5 bases). The CDR3 length is 14 residues. V lost 5 bases and J 2 bases, leaving 13 bases between the germline ends. CDR1 and CDR2 from the germline V gene are SGHRS and YFSETQ. CDR3 region: CASRLLGDNTEAFF. CDR3 bases: TGCGCCAGCAGACTTCTGGGGGATAACACTGAAGCTTTCTTT.

J is TRBJ2-1 and V is TRBV12-3 or TRBV12-4; a weak D match, TRBD2 (6 bases). Trimming shortened V by 3 bases and J by 1 base, and 13 bases separated the two germline ends. The CDR3 totals 16 residues. The chain's CDR3 is CASSLTRGRSYNEQFF. DNA for the CDR3: TGTGCCAGCAGTTTGACTCGGGGGAGGTCCTACAATGAGCAGTTCTTC.

This chain's CDR3 is CSVDGTPQFF. CDR3 coding DNA: TGCAGCGTTGATGGGACACCCCAGTTCTTC. The gene calls are TRBV29-1 and TRBJ2-5, with TRBD1 as a possible D gene (6 bases). The DNA end lines up better with TRBJ2-1; the J call may be wrong. Germline CDR1 is SQVTM and CDR2 is ANQGSEA. The length of the CDR3 is 10 residues.

This chain joins TRBV29-1 and TRBJ2-5, with TRBD1 matching over 7 bases. Germline V gene data show CDR1 as SQVTM and CDR2 as ANQGSEA. The CDR3 totals 12 residues. V lost 2 bases and J lost 4; bases outside the gene matches: 1. The DNA for the CDR3 is TGCAGCGTTGAATGGGACAGAGAGACCCAGTACTTC. Translating it yields CSVEWDRETQYF.

This chain links TRBV6-5 with TRBJ2-1; the D gene is possibly TRBD1 (5 bases). This CDR3 has 15 residues. Germline CDR1 and CDR2: MNHEY and SVGAGI. Trimming shortened V by 3 bases and J by 7 bases, and 16 bases separated the two germline ends. This chain's CDR3 is CASSYRQGLSNEQFF. Here the CDR3 DNA reads TGTGCCAGCAGTTATCGGCAGGGTTTGTCAAATGAGCAGTTCTTC.

The chain couples TRBV10-3 to TRBJ2-2, with 8 bases matching TRBD2. Losses at the gene ends were 3 bases for V and 2 bases for J; bases not matched to a gene: 5. Germline V gives CDR1 ENHRY, CDR2 SYGVKD. CDR3 length: 16 residues. The DNA of the CDR3 is TGTGCCATCAGTGAAACCAGCGGGAGCAACACCGGGGAGCTGTTTTTT. It translates to CAISETSGSNTGELFF.

The V call is TRBV5-1, the J call TRBJ2-7; 15 bases are shared with TRBD2. Germline V gene lookup returns CDR1 SGHRS and CDR2 YFSETQ. The CDR3 has 18 amino acids. Trimming took 2 bases from V and 6 from J; bases not matched to a gene: 12. The CDR3 loop is CASSFGLAGGTLGLEQYF. Here the CDR3 DNA reads TGCGCCAGCAGCTTCGGACTAGCGGGAGGGACCTTGGGGCTCGAGCAGTACTTC.

The CDR3 sequence: CASSASGGTPSGANVLTF. As DNA, the CDR3 is TGTGCCAGCAGCGCATCAGGGGGCACCCCCTCTGGGGCCAACGTCCTGACTTTC. The chain is built from TRBV9 and TRBJ2-6, with TRBD1 matching over 8 bases. The trim removed 3 bases at V and 0 bases at J, leaving 8 bases unmatched. The CDR3 covers 18 residues. Germline lookup yields CDR1 SGDLS and CDR2 YYNGEE.

This sequence joins TRBV10-3 and TRBJ2-7, with TRBD2 as a possible D gene (5 bases). Germline CDR1 reads ENHRY; CDR2 reads SYGVKD. CDR3 size: 13 residues. V was trimmed by 0 bases and J by 3 bases, leaving 6 bases between them. The CDR3 DNA is TGTGCCATCAGTGAGTCCCGGGACTACGAGCAGTACTTC. It is translated as CAISESRDYEQYF.

The sample holds a few counts of this clonotype. V and J are TRBV20-1 and TRBJ2-1, with D unclear. The CDR3 totals 14 residues. Per the germline V gene, CDR1 is DFQATT and CDR2 is SNEGSKA (reference sequence). V was cut by 4 bases and J by 0 bases, with 10 bases left in between. CDR3 sequence (DNA): TGCAGTGCTAAGGCCTTAACCTCCTACAATGAGCAGTTCTTC. Amino acids: CSAKALTSYNEQFF.

This clonotype appeared a few times. The chain uses TRBV4-3 and TRBJ2-1; 8 nucleotides line up with TRBD2. Trimming removed 0 bases from V and 8 bases from J; junction bases left unmatched: 9. CDR3 length: 16 amino acids. Looked up from germline, CDR1 is LGHNA and CDR2 is YSLEER. CDR3 in amino acids: CASSQDLSGGLDEQFF. The CDR3 nucleotides read TGCGCCAGCAGCCAAGACTTATCGGGGGGGCTGGATGAGCAGTTCTTC.

The table lists this clonotype with a count of one. The chain uses TRBV5-1 and TRBJ2-6, with D hard to call. This CDR3 has 18 amino acids. Per germline, CDR1 SGHRS and CDR2 YFSETQ. V gave up 1 base and J gave up 2 bases, with 16 bases separating them. The CDR3 spells CASSLRREPSAGANVLTF. The CDR3 bases are TGCGCCAGCAGCTTGAGGCGTGAGCCCTCTGCTGGGGCCAACGTCCTGACTTTC.

The CDR3 protein is CASSLAASDQETQYF. The CDR3 region has the DNA TGTGCCAGCAGCTTAGCGGCTAGCGATCAAGAGACCCAGTACTTC. The chain links TRBV7-2 to TRBJ2-5; D perhaps matches TRBD2 (6 bases). The CDR3 is made up of 15 amino acids. Germline V gives CDR1 SGHTA, CDR2 FQGNSA. Deletions cut 0 bases from V and 2 bases from J, with 10 bases between.

The chain couples TRBV2 to TRBJ2-2; 11 bases are shared with TRBD2. Germline values: CDR1 SNHLY, CDR2 FYNNEI. Losses at the gene ends were 6 bases for V and 5 bases for J; bases not matched to a gene: 8. This CDR3 contains 16 residues. The CDR3 coding sequence is TGTGCCAGCAGGGGAGGGACTAGCGGTCTAACCGGGGAGCTGTTTTTT. Residues: CASRGGTSGLTGELFF. Together with reference TRBV2 and TRBJ2-2, the CDR3 gives the full variable domain: EPEVTQTPSHQVTQMGQEVILRCVPISNHLYFYWYRQILGQKVEFLVSFYNNEISEKSEIFDDQFSVERPDGSNFTLKIRSTKLEDSAMYFCASRGGTSGLTGELFFGEGSRLTVL.